These 5 T cell receptor beta chains originate from one sample sequenced in a study of blood T cell repertoires in COVID-19. The method was immunoSEQ multiplex PCR; TCRdb's version includes in-frame clones alone and lacks a portion of them. The table includes around 160,000 clones, about 85% detected once. Sequencing was performed on peripheral blood. Receptors were obtained from a man aged 18 to 30 with acute or convalescent COVID-19.

J is TRBJ2-2 and V is TRBV10-3; tentatively, D is TRBD1 (6 bases). CDR3 length: 15 amino acids. Looked up from germline, CDR1 is ENHRY and CDR2 is SYGVKD. V was clipped by 0 bases and J by 5 bases, with 10 bases between them. For the CDR3, the DNA is TGTGCCATCAGTGAGTCGTCCCAGGGGACCGGGGAGCTGTTTTTT. It specifies CAISESSQGTGELFF.

The gene calls are TRBV24-1 and TRBJ2-3; maybe TRBD2 (7 bases). The V gene lost 9 bases and the J gene lost 2 bases, with 23 bases spanning the gap. The CDR3 runs 17 residues. CDR1 and CDR2 from the germline V gene are KGHDR and SFDVKD. The CDR3 DNA is TGTGCCACCTCAGGAGGCACGGGGGGCTTTATCACAGATACGCAGTATTTT. Translated: CATSGGTGGFITDTQYF.

The rearrangement uses TRBV7-3 and TRBJ2-7; 9 positions agree with TRBD1. Germline trimming cut 5 bases from V and 4 bases from J; bases unmatched to any gene: 6. Per germline, CDR1 SGHTA and CDR2 FQGTGA. The CDR3 runs 14 residues. The CDR3 nucleotides are TGTGCCAGCAGCGCGCGACAGGGGGAATACGAGCAGTACGTC. As protein: CASSARQGEYEQYV.

The CDR3 DNA sequence: TGTGCTAGTGGTCCGGGGTCCCCTCGGTTGAATGAGCAGTTCTTC. Its translation is CASGPGSPRLNEQFF. V gene TRBV12-5 combines with J gene TRBJ2-1; D is possibly TRBD2 (5 bases). The CDR3 is 15 residues long. Germline-derived CDR1 and CDR2 are LGHNT and FRNRAP. Trimming cost V 5 bases and J 7 bases, with 18 bases left between them.

The chain carries TRBV30 and TRBJ2-5; 11 bases line up with TRBD2. The CDR3 totals 15 residues. The V segment lost 0 bases and the J segment 7 bases; nucleotides outside the gene matches: 7. Germline CDR1 GTSNPN, CDR2 SVGIG (reference sequence). The CDR3 here is CAWSVQTSGGGTQYF. The CDR3 bases are TGTGCCTGGAGTGTACAAACTAGCGGGGGCGGGACCCAGTACTTC.